Below are 16 T cell receptor beta chains sequenced from a single sample in a study of cytomegalovirus exposure and HLA in healthy donors. PCR was performed using 60 Vbeta and 13 Jbeta primers. Profiled with immunoSEQ multiplex PCR; TCRdb holds only in-frame clones, not every one. This sample has some 250,000 clones, with about 81% found just once. Sequencing input: PBMCs. These receptors were collected from a woman in her 40s in good health and CMV-seropositive.

The rearrangement joins TRBV30 to TRBJ1-4; D is unclear. The V and J ends lost 7 bases and 4 bases respectively, with 7 bases between them. This CDR3 comprises 11 residues. The germline CDR1 and CDR2 sequences are GTSNPN and SVGIG (reference sequence). In DNA form, the CDR3 reads TGTGCCTCCGAACATAATGAAAAACTGTTTTTT. Translation gives CASEHNEKLFF.

The chain employs TRBV4-1 and TRBJ2-1, with a tentative D call TRBD2 (6 bases). Trimming shortened V by 1 base and J by 0 bases, and 13 bases separated the two germline ends. The CDR3 length is 17 residues. CDR1 is MGHRA and CDR2 is YSYEKL in the germline V gene. CDR3 loop: CASSQGLARSSYNEQFF. The CDR3 nucleotides are TGCGCCAGCAGCCAAGGGCTAGCGAGGAGCTCCTACAATGAGCAGTTCTTC.

The CDR3 DNA reads TGTGCCAGCAGCCCGGGACACTCTGTTGTGAGTGTGCAGTTCTTC. It is translated as CASSPGHSVVSVQFF. The chain carries TRBV28 and TRBJ2-1; possibly TRBD1 for D (6 bases). CDR3 length: 15 amino acids. Germline V gene sequence: CDR1 MDHEN, CDR2 SYDVKM. V was trimmed by 6 bases and J by 12 bases, leaving 24 bases between them.

The chain is built from TRBV9 and TRBJ2-1, with 13 bases aligning to TRBD2. CDR1 and CDR2 (germline): SGDLS, YYNGEE. The CDR3 consists of 20 residues. Trimming took 3 bases from V and 2 from J; bases not matched to a gene: 14. CDR3: CASSATTSGRAFGTYNEQFF. The CDR3 DNA is TGTGCCAGCAGCGCCACCACTAGCGGGAGGGCCTTTGGGACCTACAATGAGCAGTTCTTC.

The chain joins TRBV2 to TRBJ2-1, with D perhaps TRBD1 (6 bases). Germline assignment: CDR1 SNHLY and CDR2 FYNNEI. CDR3 length: 12 amino acids. In DNA form, the CDR3 reads TGTGCTAGGGGCAGGGGTGGCAATGAGCAGTTCTTC. Its protein product is CARGRGGNEQFF.

V is TRBV27 and J is TRBJ2-1; 14 bases fit TRBD2. CDR1 is MNHEY, CDR2 SMNVEV, per germline (reference sequence). V lost 5 bases and J lost 6; bases outside the gene matches: 9. The CDR3 has 17 residues. The CDR3 DNA follows: TGTGCCAGCAGTCCAAACCCCGGGACTAGCGGGAGCAATGAGCAGTTCTTC. This codes for CASSPNPGTSGSNEQFF.

The chain employs TRBV6-6 and TRBJ1-5, with TRBD1 matching 8 bases. Germline V gives CDR1 MNHNY, CDR2 SVGAGI (reference sequence). Trimming cost V 6 bases and J 6 bases; bases outside gene matches: 7. The CDR3 contains 14 residues. Written as DNA, the CDR3 is TGTGCCAGCAGCGAGGACAGGGAAGTTCAGCCCCAGCATTTT. Protein product: CASSEDREVQPQHF.

The V and J genes are TRBV27 and TRBJ2-7; 9 nucleotides agree with TRBD2. The V segment lost 2 bases and the J segment 5 bases; nucleotides outside the gene matches: 4. This CDR3 is built from 14 residues. Germline CDR1 MNHEY, CDR2 SMNVEV (reference sequence). The CDR3 coding sequence is TGTGCCAGCAGTTTACTAGCGGGGACCAACGAGCAGTACTTC. Translation gives CASSLLAGTNEQYF.

The chain uses TRBV19 and TRBJ2-3; 9 nucleotides align to TRBD1. V was pared by 8 bases and J by 9 bases, with 15 bases of the junction left unmatched. The germline CDR1 and CDR2 sequences are LNHDA and SQIVND (reference sequence). CDR3 size: 15 residues. The CDR3 spells CASGTGSAGRNTQYF. The CDR3 DNA reads TGTGCCAGTGGGACAGGGTCGGCGGGGCGTAACACGCAGTATTTT.

The chain recombines TRBV10-3 with TRBJ2-5; TRBD2 aligns across 15 bases. J gave up 3 bases and V 7 bases, and 3 bases lay outside the gene matches. This CDR3 has 15 residues. Germline CDR1 is ENHRY and CDR2 is SYGVKD. The DNA of the CDR3 is TGTGCCATCAAACGGACTAGCGGGGGGGAAGAGACCCAGTACTTC. It encodes CAIKRTSGGEETQYF.

This clone was seen only a few times. The rearrangement links TRBV7-3 to TRBJ2-1, with D possibly matching TRBD2 (6 bases). The germline V and J ends were trimmed by 7 bases and 7 bases, with 11 bases remaining between them. The CDR3 runs to 12 residues. Germline CDR1 and CDR2: SGHTA and FQGTGA. The CDR3 sequence: CASIGGLNEQFF. In DNA, the CDR3 is TGTGCCAGCATCGGAGGGCTGAATGAGCAGTTCTTC.

The chain has TRBV7-3 and TRBJ2-1, with D tentatively TRBD2 (5 bases). Trimming cost V 3 bases and J 4 bases, with 7 bases left between them. From germline, CDR1 is SGHTA and CDR2 FQGTGA. The CDR3 runs 13 residues. The CDR3 nucleotides read TGTGCCAGCAGCTTGGGGAGTTACAATGAGCAGTTCTTC. This sequence encodes CASSLGSYNEQFF.

The chain links TRBV4-3 to TRBJ2-3; 10 nucleotides match TRBD2. Germline V CDR1 and CDR2: LGHNA, YSLEER. The CDR3 extends over 17 amino acids. Germline trimming cut 1 base from V and 4 bases from J; bases unmatched to any gene: 8. CDR3: CASSQVRASGSPDTQYF. CDR3 coding DNA: TGCGCCAGCAGCCAAGTTAGGGCTAGCGGGAGCCCAGATACGCAGTATTTT.

The rearrangement joins TRBV5-8 to TRBJ1-2; possible D gene TRBD1, 6 bases. The ends were cut back, 0 bases at V and 0 bases at J, with 6 bases in the middle. The germline CDR1 and CDR2 sequences are SGHTS and YDEGEE. The CDR3 length is 14 residues. The CDR3 DNA is TGTGCCAGCAGCTTGGGACAGGCTAACTATGGCTACACCTTC. Protein sequence: CASSLGQANYGYTF.

This clone was detected once. The chain has TRBV7-6 and TRBJ2-3; D may be TRBD2 (6 bases). V lost 3 bases to trimming and J lost 2 bases, with 12 bases between them. Germline CDR1 and CDR2: SGHVS and FNYEAQ. This CDR3 contains 15 residues. Here the CDR3 reads CASSFRGRFTDTQYF. Written as DNA, the CDR3 is TGTGCCAGCAGCTTTCGGGGGAGGTTCACAGATACGCAGTATTTT. Based on the CDR3 plus reference TRBV7-6 and TRBJ2-3, the full variable domain is GAGVSQSPRYKVTKRGQDVALRCDPISGHVSLYWYRQALGQGPEFLTYFNYEAQQDKSGLPNDRFSAERPEGSISTLTIQRTEQRDSAMYRCASSFRGRFTDTQYFGPGTRLTVL.

The gene calls are TRBV9 and TRBJ1-4; TRBD1 is a possible D gene (5 bases). V was trimmed by 0 bases and J by 5 bases, leaving 11 bases between them. Germline-derived CDR1 and CDR2 are SGDLS and YYNGEE. This CDR3 is built from 15 residues. In DNA, the CDR3 is TGTGCCAGCAGCGTAGGTCAGGGTATGAATGAAAAACTGTTTTTT. Residues: CASSVGQGMNEKLFF. Based on the CDR3 plus reference TRBV9 and TRBJ1-4, the full variable domain is DSGVTQTPKHLITATGQRVTLRCSPRSGDLSVYWYQQSLDQGLQFLIQYYNGEERAKGNILERFSAQQFPDLHSELNLSSLELGDSALYFCASSVGQGMNEKLFFGSGTQLSVL.